This T cell receptor beta chain was profiled in a study of cytomegalovirus exposure and HLA in healthy donors. Germline V gene data show CDR1 as LNHDA and CDR2 as SQIVND (reference sequence). This CDR3 is built from 14 residues. Trimming left V 5 bases short and J 3 bases short, with 13 bases between. The study ran its PCR with 60 Vbeta and 13 Jbeta primers. This table comes from immunoSEQ multiplex PCR, and its TCRdb copy is limited to in-frame clones, with some not included. The sample has a few hundred thousand clones, about 90% seen once. Input material: PBMCs. This clonotype was obtained from a girl aged 2 to 9 in good health and CMV-seronegative. The gene calls are TRBV19 and TRBJ1-1, with a possible D match to TRBD1 (6 bases). CDR3 sequence: CASSARTVDTEAFF. CDR3 nucleotides: TGTGCCAGTAGTGCCCGGACAGTTGACACTGAAGCTTTCTTT.